This entry features one T cell receptor beta chain sequence. V gave up 8 bases and J gave up 6 bases; unmatched junction bases: 1. Germline assignment: CDR1 MNHNY and CDR2 SVGAGI (reference sequence). The CDR3 spans 11 residues. The sample comes from a study of early T cells in non-severe SARS-CoV-2 infection. MiXCR was run by TCRdb on the 5' RACE reads, yielding one entry per CDR3 protein. Among fewer than 130,000 distinct CDR3 sequences listed, roughly 12% were seen once. Here the sequenced sample was whole blood, taken at baseline. This chain uses TRBV6-6 with TRBJ1-2; TRBD1 aligns across 9 bases. The receptor comes from an adult who was a healthcare worker with PCR-confirmed SARS-CoV-2 infection or an uninfected control (not recorded which). CDR3 sequence (DNA): TGTGCCAGCCGGACAGGGGATGGCTACACCTTC. Its translation: CASRTGDGYTF.